The 18 T cell receptor beta chains given below trace back to one sample, sequenced in a study of T-cell reconstitution after alpha-beta-depleted transplantation in children. The authors prepared the TCRbeta library with unique molecular identifiers. TCRdb re-derived calls from the PCR reads in MiXCR, one entry per CDR3 protein. The sample has 300,000 to 400,000 distinct CDR3 sequences, approximately 12% seen once. This material consisted of PBMCs, taken from the stem cell graft. These receptors all stem from a human donor who donated a stem cell graft to a child with Fanconi anemia.

This clonotype was detected a few times. This chain connects TRBV7-9 to TRBJ2-2; D not certain. Germline V gives CDR1 SEHNR, CDR2 FQNEAQ (reference sequence). V was pared by 3 bases and J by 7 bases, with 15 bases between. The CDR3 is 15 residues long. The CDR3 reads CASSFMTLSNGELFF. Written as DNA, the CDR3 is TGTGCCAGCAGCTTTATGACGTTGTCCAACGGGGAGCTGTTTTTT.

This clonotype has ten or more counts. V usage is TRBV6-1 and J usage is TRBJ2-5; TRBD2 matches at 7 bases. From germline, CDR1 is MNHNS and CDR2 SASEGT. Unmatched junction bases numbered 15, after V lost 6 bases and J lost 5 bases. The CDR3 runs to 16 residues. Here the CDR3 reads CASRVLASVTTETQYF. The CDR3 DNA follows: TGTGCCAGCAGAGTACTAGCGTCGGTTACGACGGAGACCCAGTACTTC.

The V and J genes are TRBV4-2 and TRBJ1-1, with unresolved D. From germline, CDR1 is LGHNA and CDR2 YNFKEQ. Trimming stripped 2 bases from V and 1 base from J, with 14 bases between. This CDR3 is 16 amino acids long. The CDR3 protein is CASSQSLGEANTEAFF. DNA of the CDR3: TGTGCCAGCAGCCAATCCCTGGGTGAGGCGAACACTGAAGCTTTCTTT.

This clonotype was counted only a few times. The chain is built from TRBV5-1 and TRBJ2-3, with D unclear. V was cut by 0 bases and J by 4 bases, with 9 bases left in between. This CDR3 region has 14 residues. The germline V gene has CDR1 SGHRS and CDR2 YFSETQ. DNA for the CDR3: TGCGCCAGCAGCTTGGCTAGAACAGCAGATACGCAGTATTTT. It yields the protein CASSLARTADTQYF.

The V gene is TRBV29-1, the J gene TRBJ2-3; D unclear. Trimming pared 6 bases from V and 2 bases from J, leaving 18 bases between. CDR3 size: 15 residues. CDR1 is SQVTM, CDR2 ANQGSEA, per germline. The CDR3 bases are TGCAGCGTCGCAAAGGACGGCCAAGTCACAGATACGCAGTATTTT. This encodes CSVAKDGQVTDTQYF.

There are many counts of this clonotype. The V and J genes are TRBV4-1 and TRBJ1-6; no reliable D call. The length of the CDR3 is 13 residues. In germline, CDR1 is MGHRA, CDR2 YSYEKL. Trimming left V 4 bases short and J 6 bases short, with 7 bases between. CDR3 in amino acids: CASSLGVNSPLHF. The CDR3 DNA reads TGCGCCAGCAGCCTTGGGGTTAATTCACCCCTCCACTTT.

This clonotype was counted many times. The genes are TRBV5-1 and TRBJ1-3; D is uncertain. The germline V gene encodes CDR1 SGHRS and CDR2 YFSETQ. V was shortened by 0 bases and J by 2 bases, with 12 bases between the two germline ends. The length of the CDR3 is 16 residues. CDR3 amino acids: CASSLGLDRAGNTIYF. The CDR3 nucleotides are TGCGCCAGCAGCTTGGGATTGGATAGAGCTGGAAACACCATATATTTT.

This clonotype came up a few times. The chain combines TRBV4-3 with TRBJ1-4; D unclear. Between the trimmed V and J ends, which lost 4 bases and 8 bases, there was a span of 14 bases. This CDR3 has 14 amino acids. Germline V gives CDR1 LGHNA, CDR2 YSLEER. CDR3 DNA: TGCGCCAGCAGCCCCGGGCACGTCGCCGAAAAACTGTTTTTT. Encoded protein: CASSPGHVAEKLFF.

The rearrangement uses TRBV5-1 and TRBJ1-2; 7 positions match TRBD1. Germline values: CDR1 SGHRS, CDR2 YFSETQ. The V segment lost 4 bases and the J segment 3 bases; nucleotides outside the gene matches: 12. The CDR3 loop spans 16 amino acids. The CDR3 loop is CASSPPGQDIYYGYTF. The CDR3, as DNA: TGCGCCAGCAGCCCCCCCGGACAGGATATATACTATGGCTACACCTTC.

This clonotype was counted only a few times. The chain carries TRBV12-3 or TRBV12-4 and TRBJ1-2; a weak D match, TRBD1 (6 bases). CDR3 length: 14 amino acids. The ends were cut back, 4 bases at V and 8 bases at J, with 17 bases in the middle. CDR3 in amino acids: CASSSQSGQWGYTF. CDR3 nucleotide sequence: TGTGCCAGCAGTTCCCAAAGCGGACAGTGGGGCTACACCTTC.

V and J are TRBV3-1 and TRBJ2-6, with a weak D call TRBD2 (5 bases). The CDR3 totals 15 residues. V was trimmed by 3 bases and J by 2 bases, leaving 8 bases between them. Germline V lookup: CDR1 LGHDT, CDR2 YNNKEL (reference sequence). DNA of the CDR3: TGTGCCAGCAGCCAGAGGGTCCCTGGGGCCAACGTCCTGACTTTC. This gives the protein CASSQRVPGANVLTF.

Ten or more counts support this clonotype. The chain uses TRBV18 and TRBJ2-1, with 8 bases matching TRBD1. Trimming took 3 bases from V and 7 from J; bases not matched to a gene: 8. The CDR3 covers 15 residues. Germline CDR1 and CDR2: KGHSH and LQKENI. CDR3 in amino acids: CASSPDRGSNNEQFF. In nucleotides, the CDR3 is TGTGCCAGCTCACCCGACAGGGGTTCGAATAATGAGCAGTTCTTC.

V usage is TRBV6-5 and J usage is TRBJ1-2, with 7 bases that match TRBD1. The CDR3 loop spans 11 amino acids. Germline V gene sequence: CDR1 MNHEY, CDR2 SVGAGI. The V segment lost 5 bases and the J segment 10 bases; nucleotides outside the gene matches: 4. DNA for the CDR3: TGTGCCAGCAGTCGGGACAGTGACTACACCTTC. Translated: CASSRDSDYTF.

Many counts were recorded for this clonotype. The chain links TRBV12-3 or TRBV12-4 to TRBJ2-5, with a tentative D call TRBD1 (5 bases). The V end lost 6 bases, the J end lost 4 bases, and 12 bases lay between the germline ends. CDR3 length equals 13 residues. The CDR3 is CASSRGQRETQYF. In DNA, the CDR3 is TGTGCCAGCAGCCGTGGACAACGAGAGACCCAGTACTTC.

The rearrangement links TRBV6-1 to TRBJ1-3; no definite D call. The V gene lost 4 bases and the J gene lost 0 bases, with 10 bases spanning the gap. This CDR3 spans 15 amino acids. Germline V gene data show CDR1 as MNHNS and CDR2 as SASEGT. The CDR3 DNA reads as TGTGCCAGCAGTGGAGGACGGAGCTCTGGAAACACCATATATTTT. Protein sequence: CASSGGRSSGNTIYF.

Only a few counts were recorded for this clonotype. The rearrangement links TRBV5-1 to TRBJ2-2; 8 bases are a match to TRBD2. The ends lost 6 bases at V and 0 bases at J; junction bases unmatched: 16. The CDR3 is 19 amino acids. CDR1 SGHRS and CDR2 YFSETQ come from the germline V gene. The CDR3 region has the DNA TGCGCCAGCAACCCTTCTGGATTAGCGGGGCTGCCGAACACCGGGGAGCTGTTTTTT. It codes for CASNPSGLAGLPNTGELFF.

The rearrangement uses TRBV7-2 and TRBJ1-1; 7 positions match TRBD1. In germline, CDR1 is SGHTA, CDR2 FQGNSA. V lost 5 bases to trimming and J lost 8 bases; unmatched junction nucleotides: 14. The CDR3 has 15 amino acids. CDR3 sequence (DNA): TGTGCCAGCAGCCCGAACCACAGGGGAACGGAGGAAGCTTTCTTT. Translation: CASSPNHRGTEEAFF.

V and J are TRBV7-9 and TRBJ2-2; 9 bases are a match to TRBD1. Germline V CDR1 and CDR2: SEHNR, FQNEAQ (reference sequence). The CDR3 is made up of 14 amino acids. V lost 4 bases to trimming and J lost 7 bases; unmatched junction nucleotides: 4. The DNA of the CDR3 is TGTGCCAGCAGCTGGGACAGGGTCGGCGGGGAGCTGTTTTTT. Its translation: CASSWDRVGGELFF.